The 27 T cell receptor beta chains in this list originate from one sample, sequenced in a study of neurological immune-mediated disorders. TCRdb used MiXCR to reprocess the 5' RACE reads, holding one entry per CDR3 protein. The profile covers 35,000 to 50,000 distinct CDR3 sequences, with approximately 2.4% appearing a single time and less than 2.5% taken by the ten largest. The sequenced sample consisted of PBMCs. These receptors all come from a man aged 50 to 59 with multiple sclerosis.

This clonotype came up many times. This rearrangement joins TRBV15 to TRBJ1-2; D not certain. V lost 0 bases and J 4 bases, leaving 9 bases between the germline ends. The germline V gene encodes CDR1 LNHNV and CDR2 YYDKDF (reference sequence). CDR3 size: 14 residues. The CDR3 region has the DNA TGTGCCACCAGCAGAGATCCCACGGCCTATGGCTACACCTTC. Residues: CATSRDPTAYGYTF.

Many counts were recorded for this clonotype. V and J are TRBV4-1 and TRBJ2-7, with TRBD1 as a possible D gene (6 bases). The germline gives CDR1 MGHRA, CDR2 YSYEKL. Trimming stripped 1 base from V and 5 bases from J, with 9 bases between. The CDR3 is made up of 13 amino acids. CDR3 sequence (DNA): TGCGCCAGCAGCCAAGTGGGGGCCGACGAGCAGTACTTC. Its protein is CASSQVGADEQYF.

This clonotype was detected ten times or more. V and J are TRBV20-1 and TRBJ1-6; maybe TRBD1 (5 bases). The germline V gene encodes CDR1 DFQATT and CDR2 SNEGSKA (reference sequence). The length of the CDR3 is 16 residues. The ends were cut back, 5 bases at V and 0 bases at J, with 14 bases in the middle. CDR3 bases: TGCAGTGCTTTGGTGGGGGGTAGCTCCTATAATTCACCCCTCCACTTT. Translating it yields CSALVGGSSYNSPLHF.

This clonotype was observed at least ten times. The gene calls are TRBV15 and TRBJ1-2, with TRBD1 identical over 11 bases. The CDR3 loop spans 17 amino acids. V dropped 0 bases and J dropped 2; count of bases not matched to a gene: 5. From germline, CDR1 is LNHNV and CDR2 YYDKDF (reference sequence). The CDR3 DNA is TGTGCCACCAGCAGAGATTCCGGGACAGGGGGAAACTATGGCTACACCTTC. Amino acids: CATSRDSGTGGNYGYTF.

This clonotype was seen ten or more times. The chain employs TRBV6-6 and TRBJ2-7, with a weak D call TRBD2 (5 bases). The CDR3 loop spans 13 amino acids. CDR1 and CDR2 (germline): MNHNY, SVGAGI (reference sequence). V was cut by 5 bases and J by 5 bases, with 13 bases left in between. In nucleotides, the CDR3 is TGTGCCAGCAGTGTATCCAGGCGGGACGAGCAGTACTTC. Its protein product is CASSVSRRDEQYF.

The chain has TRBV5-6 and TRBJ1-2, with D maybe TRBD1 (5 bases). V lost 6 bases to trimming and J lost 4 bases, with 10 bases between them. The CDR3 is made up of 12 amino acids. Germline V gives CDR1 SGHDT, CDR2 YYEEEE. The CDR3 spells CASTTGLYGYTF. The CDR3 nucleotides read TGTGCCAGCACCACAGGCCTCTATGGCTACACCTTC.

This clonotype came up many times. This chain uses TRBV29-1 with TRBJ2-5; a possible D gene is TRBD1 (6 bases). CDR3 length: 10 amino acids. Germline-derived CDR1 and CDR2 are SQVTM and ANQGSEA. Trimming pared 7 bases from V and 4 bases from J, leaving 7 bases between. CDR3 loop: CSARGETQYF. The CDR3 DNA is TGCAGCGCCAGGGGAGAGACCCAGTACTTC.

This clonotype was counted at least ten times. The V gene is TRBV6-5, the J gene TRBJ1-2; unclear D gene. The CDR3 has 15 amino acids. In germline, CDR1 is MNHEY, CDR2 SVGAGI. V was shortened by 6 bases and J by 6 bases, with 20 bases between the two germline ends. CDR3 residues: CASSPTTGSLDGYTF. The CDR3 coding sequence is TGTGCCAGCAGCCCCACGACGGGGTCTTTGGATGGCTACACCTTC.

At least ten counts were recorded for this clonotype. This chain links TRBV7-2 with TRBJ2-5; a possible D gene is TRBD2 (5 bases). Germline CDR1 SGHTA, CDR2 FQGNSA. Trimming removed 1 base at V and 2 bases at J, with 14 bases between. There are 16 residues in the CDR3. For the CDR3, the DNA is TGTGCCAGCAGCTTAGGTGGAGGCGTAAATCAAGAGACCCAGTACTTC. Amino acids: CASSLGGGVNQETQYF.

This clonotype came up many times. This chain connects TRBV5-1 to TRBJ1-1, with 10 bases matching TRBD1. J lost 5 bases, V lost 4 bases, and 5 bases had no gene match. Germline V gene data show CDR1 as SGHRS and CDR2 as YFSETQ. There are 14 residues in the CDR3. The CDR3 sequence: CASSTGQGKTEAFF. The DNA of the CDR3 is TGCGCCAGCAGCACGGGACAGGGGAAGACTGAAGCTTTCTTT.

The rearrangement uses TRBV7-2 and TRBJ1-5; no clear D. V gave up 3 bases and J gave up 0 bases, with 9 bases separating them. Looked up from germline, CDR1 is SGHTA and CDR2 is FQGNSA. The CDR3 spans 15 residues. The CDR3 nucleotides read TGTGCCAGCAGCTTGGACGGAAATAGCAATCAGCCCCAGCATTTT. The encoded protein is CASSLDGNSNQPQHF. Together with reference TRBV7-2 and TRBJ1-5, the CDR3 gives the full variable domain: GAGVSQSPSNKVTEKGKDVELRCDPISGHTALYWYRQSLGQGLEFLIYFQGNSAPDKSGLPSDRFSAERTGGSVSTLTIQRTQQEDSAVYLCASSLDGNSNQPQHFGDGTRLSIL.

The sample holds many counts of this clonotype. The chain links TRBV6-6 to TRBJ2-3; D perhaps matches TRBD1 (6 bases). Germline CDR1 reads MNHNY; CDR2 reads SVGAGI (reference sequence). This CDR3 comprises 13 residues. V was cut by 6 bases and J by 1 base, with 8 bases left in between. The CDR3 DNA reads TGTGCCAGCAGGGGGGCGGGCACAGATACGCAGTATTTT. Translated: CASRGAGTDTQYF.

This clonotype was found many times. The V gene is TRBV5-1, the J gene TRBJ2-1; 12 bases line up with TRBD2. The CDR3 runs to 16 residues. With 4 bases clipped from V and 10 bases from J, the junction kept 12 bases outside the gene matches. CDR1 and CDR2 from the germline V gene are SGHRS and YFSETQ. In DNA form, the CDR3 reads TGCGCCAGCAGCCCATACACTAGCGGGGGGACCCAAGAGCAGTTCTTC. This encodes CASSPYTSGGTQEQFF.

This chain uses TRBV6-1 with TRBJ2-7, with D possibly being TRBD1 (5 bases). Trimming removed 7 bases from V and 2 bases from J, with 15 bases in between. Germline CDR1 MNHNS, CDR2 SASEGT. The length of the CDR3 is 14 residues. This chain's CDR3 is CASTQQQAAYEQYF. The CDR3, as DNA: TGTGCCAGCACACAACAACAGGCAGCCTACGAGCAGTACTTC.

This clonotype came up many times. The chain links TRBV4-2 to TRBJ1-4; 8 bases are a match to TRBD1. CDR3 length: 17 amino acids. V trimming: 0 bases; J trimming: 6 bases; junction bases outside the gene matches: 9. Looked up from germline, CDR1 is LGHNA and CDR2 is YNFKEQ. The CDR3 is CASSQDLGRGRDEKLFF. DNA for the CDR3: TGTGCCAGCAGCCAAGATCTAGGCAGGGGGCGCGATGAAAAACTGTTTTTT.

This clonotype was seen at least ten times. This rearrangement joins TRBV20-1 to TRBJ2-7, with 12 bases fitting TRBD1. Trimming took 1 base from V and 2 from J; bases not matched to a gene: 0. This CDR3 is 14 amino acids long. CDR1 is DFQATT and CDR2 is SNEGSKA in the germline V gene (reference sequence). The CDR3 loop is CSARGDRGPYEQYF. The CDR3 DNA follows: TGCAGTGCTAGAGGGGACAGGGGGCCCTACGAGCAGTACTTC.

This clonotype was seen repeatedly, ten times or more. The chain is built from TRBV7-2 and TRBJ2-3; 13 positions agree with TRBD2. This CDR3 spans 16 amino acids. From germline, CDR1 is SGHTA and CDR2 FQGNSA. Losses at the gene ends were 4 bases for V and 7 bases for J; bases not matched to a gene: 8. The CDR3 coding sequence is TGTGCCAGCAGCTCCACCGGGACTAGCGGGGATTATACGCAGTATTTT. Protein sequence: CASSSTGTSGDYTQYF.

This clonotype was found many times. This chain uses TRBV20-1 with TRBJ2-3; 7 bases are a match to TRBD2. V gave up 6 bases and J gave up 2 bases; unmatched junction bases: 14. The germline CDR1 and CDR2 sequences are DFQATT and SNEGSKA (reference sequence). The CDR3 is 16 amino acids. The CDR3 is CSASILAVGVTDTQYF. As DNA, the CDR3 is TGCAGTGCAAGCATTCTAGCGGTGGGGGTCACAGATACGCAGTATTTT.

This clonotype was seen at least ten times. This chain uses TRBV13 with TRBJ1-2; D uncertain. Germline assignment: CDR1 PRHDT and CDR2 FYEKMQ (reference sequence). The CDR3 totals 14 residues. V shed 1 base and J shed 7 bases, with 13 bases lying between them. The chain's CDR3 is CASSLAGSVGGYTF. CDR3 DNA: TGTGCCAGCAGCTTAGCTGGGTCGGTGGGTGGCTACACCTTC.

This clonotype was observed at least ten times. The chain links TRBV12-3 or TRBV12-4 to TRBJ2-3; a weak D match, TRBD2 (5 bases). The CDR3 runs 13 residues. Trimming took off 7 bases at V and 1 base at J, with 9 bases between the two ends. Written as DNA, the CDR3 is TGTGCCAGCAAACTAGGGCGCACAGATACGCAGTATTTT. Amino acid sequence: CASKLGRTDTQYF.

This clonotype was recorded many times. The V and J genes are TRBV6-2 or TRBV6-3 and TRBJ1-1, with 7 bases identical to TRBD1. The CDR3 extends over 13 amino acids. The germline gives CDR1 MNHEY, CDR2 SVGEGT. Trimming removed 4 bases from V and 4 bases from J; junction bases left unmatched: 3. The DNA for the CDR3 is TGTGCCAGCAGTTCCGACAGGGTCACTGAAGCTTTCTTT. Protein: CASSSDRVTEAFF.

This clonotype has ten or more counts. V gene TRBV14 combines with J gene TRBJ1-1; D unresolved. Germline assignment: CDR1 SGHDN and CDR2 FVKESK. The V end lost 3 bases, the J end lost 5 bases, and 10 bases lay between the germline ends. The CDR3 covers 13 residues. The DNA for the CDR3 is TGTGCCAGCAGCCAGAATGGGCTTACTGAAGCTTTCTTT. Amino acid sequence: CASSQNGLTEAFF.

This clonotype was seen repeatedly, ten times or more. V and J are TRBV2 and TRBJ2-1; tentative D call: TRBD2 (7 bases). V gave up 5 bases and J gave up 6 bases, with 14 bases separating them. Germline CDR1 and CDR2: SNHLY and FYNNEI. CDR3 length: 14 amino acids. DNA for the CDR3: TGTGCCAGCAGTACGGGGGAGGGGGTCAATGAGCAGTTCTTC. This encodes CASSTGEGVNEQFF. The whole variable domain, remainder taken from reference TRBV2 and TRBJ2-1, is EPEVTQTPSHQVTQMGQEVILRCVPISNHLYFYWYRQILGQKVEFLVSFYNNEISEKSEIFDDQFSVERPDGSNFTLKIRSTKLEDSAMYFCASSTGEGVNEQFFGPGTRLTVL.

This clonotype was seen at least ten times. The chain carries TRBV12-3 or TRBV12-4 and TRBJ1-5, with D possibly TRBD1 on 6 matching bases. The CDR3 sequence is 14 residues long. Trimming took 5 bases from V and 7 from J, leaving 15 bases between them. CDR3 protein: CASSQQGAEQPQHF. CDR3 nucleotide sequence: TGTGCCAGCAGTCAACAGGGAGCGGAACAGCCCCAGCATTTT.

At least ten counts were recorded for this clonotype. V is TRBV6-5 and J is TRBJ1-1; D call uncertain. Germline V gives CDR1 MNHEY, CDR2 SVGAGI. This CDR3 is 17 amino acids long. V dropped 3 bases and J dropped 0 bases, with 17 bases sitting between them. CDR3: CASSYQSVVKVNTEAFF. CDR3 nucleotide sequence: TGTGCCAGCAGTTATCAGTCGGTAGTGAAGGTGAACACTGAAGCTTTCTTT.

This clonotype was seen a handful of times. The genes are TRBV5-1 and TRBJ2-2, with 7 positions matching TRBD1. The V and J ends lost 1 base and 8 bases, in that order; junction bases with no gene match: 11. Per the germline V gene, CDR1 is SGHRS and CDR2 is YFSETQ. This CDR3 is 16 amino acids long. The CDR3 here is CASSLLRDSSEGELFF. CDR3 coding DNA: TGCGCCAGCAGCTTGCTTCGGGACAGCTCCGAGGGGGAGCTGTTTTTT. Full variable domain (outside the CDR3, taken from reference TRBV5-1 and TRBJ2-2): KAGVTQTPRYLIKTRGQQVTLSCSPISGHRSVSWYQQTPGQGLQFLFEYFSETQRNKGNFPGRFSGRQFSNSRSEMNVSTLELGDSALYLCASSLLRDSSEGELFFGEGSRLTVL.

This clonotype was observed at least ten times. This chain joins TRBV5-5 and TRBJ2-1, with 12 bases matching TRBD2. The ends lost 0 bases at V and 9 bases at J; junction bases unmatched: 10. Germline loops: CDR1 SGHKS, CDR2 YYEKEE (reference sequence). The CDR3 covers 17 residues. The CDR3 region is CASSLAPASGGAGEQFF. The CDR3 DNA is TGTGCCAGCAGCTTGGCCCCGGCTAGCGGGGGGGCCGGTGAGCAGTTCTTC.